This is a list of T cell receptor beta chains from one sample in a study of cytomegalovirus exposure and HLA in healthy donors. TCRdb's table, derived via immunoSEQ multiplex PCR, lists solely in-frame clones and lacks some. Among about 120,000 clones, roughly 88% were seen once, and the ten largest hold about 5.3%. Sequencing was carried out using PBMCs. These receptors came from a man between 18 and 29 years old in good health and CMV-seronegative. Both conserved end residues are part of each CDR3. D genes are given only for firm matches. Expanded clones are given a class, and other clones once, few, many or no size at all.

>NA|TRBJ2-7|NA|TRBV5-1
CASSLGNPGYEQYF
TGCGCCAGCAGCTTGGGGAACCCGGGCTACGAGCAGTACTTC
>TRBD1|TRBJ1-2|NA|TRBV13
CASTNRGPAYGYTF
TGTGCCAGCACTAACAGGGGGCCGGCCTATGGCTACACCTTC
>TRBD1|TRBJ1-2|NA|TRBV6-5
CASSRGQSNYGYTF
TGTGCCAGCAGTCGGGGACAGTCTAACTATGGCTACACCTTC
>NA|TRBJ1-5|NA|TRBV5-3
CARSLDRTVAQPQHF
TGTGCCAGAAGCTTGGATCGGACAGTAGCTCAGCCCCAGCATTTT
>TRBD1|TRBJ2-2|NA|TRBV30
CAWSPGQGSGELFF
TGTGCCTGGAGTCCGGGACAGGGGTCCGGGGAGCTGTTTTTT
>TRBD1|TRBJ2-7|NA|TRBV5-6
CASSPGTGGSSYEQYF
TGTGCCAGCAGCCCAGGGACAGGGGGAAGCTCCTACGAGCAGTACTTC
>NA|TRBJ2-3|NA|TRBV30
CAWERGADTQYF
TGTGCCTGGGAACGTGGAGCAGATACGCAGTATTTT
>TRBD2|TRBJ2-1|NA|TRBV2
CASRGNSGIDEQFF
TGTGCCAGCAGGGGTAATAGCGGGATAGATGAGCAGTTCTTC
>NA|TRBJ2-3|NA|TRBV5-4
CASSLDRMPDTQYF
TGTGCCAGCAGCTTGGACAGGATGCCAGATACGCAGTATTTT
>NA|TRBJ1-1|once|TRBV5-4
CASSLNKRNTEAFF
TGTGCCAGCAGCTTGAACAAAAGGAACACTGAAGCTTTCTTT
>TRBD1|TRBJ2-1|NA|TRBV11-3
CASSLGQSYNEQFF
TGTGCCAGCAGCTTGGGACAGTCCTACAATGAGCAGTTCTTC
>TRBD2|TRBJ2-3|NA|TRBV30
CAWSVLAGTTDTQYF
TGTGCCTGGAGTGTGCTAGCGGGAACCACAGATACGCAGTATTTT
>TRBD2|TRBJ2-7|NA|TRBV5-4
CASSPSRAGGYEQYF
TGTGCCAGCAGCCCCAGTCGAGCGGGAGGCTACGAGCAGTACTTC
>NA|TRBJ2-1|NA|TRBV6-5
CASTPPGYRVEFF
TGTGCCAGCACCCCTCCAGGGTATCGTGTGGAGTTCTTC
>NA|TRBJ2-1|NA|TRBV6-1
CASSEAEAHEQFF
TGTGCCAGCAGTGAAGCGGAGGCACATGAGCAGTTCTTC
>TRBD1|TRBJ2-7|NA|TRBV6-5
CASSATGKEQYF
TGTGCCAGCAGTGCGACAGGGAAGGAGCAGTACTTC
>TRBD1|TRBJ1-2|NA|TRBV25-1
CASSWRGQGYGYTF
TGTGCCAGCAGTTGGCGGGGACAGGGCTATGGCTACACCTTC
>NA|TRBJ1-4|NA|TRBV28
CASSLPGSGEKLFF
TGTGCCAGCAGTTTACCAGGGTCGGGCGAAAAACTGTTTTTT